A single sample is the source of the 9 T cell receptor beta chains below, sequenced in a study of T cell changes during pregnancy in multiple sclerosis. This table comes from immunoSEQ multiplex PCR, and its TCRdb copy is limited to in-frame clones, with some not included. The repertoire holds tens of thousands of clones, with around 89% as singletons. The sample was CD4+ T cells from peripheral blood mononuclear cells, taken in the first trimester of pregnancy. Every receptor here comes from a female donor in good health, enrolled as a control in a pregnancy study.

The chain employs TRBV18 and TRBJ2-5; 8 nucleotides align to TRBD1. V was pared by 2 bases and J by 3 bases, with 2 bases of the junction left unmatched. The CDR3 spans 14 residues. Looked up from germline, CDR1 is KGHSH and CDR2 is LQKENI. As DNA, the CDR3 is TGTGCCAGCTCACCATCAGGGGGCGAAGAGACCCAGTACTTC. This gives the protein CASSPSGGEETQYF.

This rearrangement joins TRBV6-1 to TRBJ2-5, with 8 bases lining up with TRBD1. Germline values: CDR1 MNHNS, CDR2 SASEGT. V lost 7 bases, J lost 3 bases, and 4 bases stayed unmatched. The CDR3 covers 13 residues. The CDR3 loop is CASNQDREETQYF. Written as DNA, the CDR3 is TGTGCCAGCAATCAGGACAGGGAAGAGACCCAGTACTTC.

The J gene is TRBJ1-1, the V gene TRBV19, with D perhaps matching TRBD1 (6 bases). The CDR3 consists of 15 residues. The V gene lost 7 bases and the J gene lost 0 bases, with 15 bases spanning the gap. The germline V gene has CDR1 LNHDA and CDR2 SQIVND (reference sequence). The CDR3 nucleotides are TGTGCCAGTAAGAAGCAGGGGCGAATGAACACTGAAGCTTTCTTT. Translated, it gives CASKKQGRMNTEAFF.

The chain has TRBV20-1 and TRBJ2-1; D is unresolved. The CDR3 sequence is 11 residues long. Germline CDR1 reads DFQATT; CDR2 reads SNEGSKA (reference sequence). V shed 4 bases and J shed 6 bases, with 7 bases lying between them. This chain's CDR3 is CSATASNEQFF. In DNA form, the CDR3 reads TGCAGTGCTACGGCTAGCAATGAGCAGTTCTTC.

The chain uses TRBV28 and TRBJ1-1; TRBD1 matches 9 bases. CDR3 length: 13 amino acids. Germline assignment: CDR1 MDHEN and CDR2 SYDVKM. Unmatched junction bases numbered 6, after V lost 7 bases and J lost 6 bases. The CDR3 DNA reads TGTGCCAGCATCGGGACAGGGTTGCCTGAAGCTTTCTTT. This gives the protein CASIGTGLPEAFF.

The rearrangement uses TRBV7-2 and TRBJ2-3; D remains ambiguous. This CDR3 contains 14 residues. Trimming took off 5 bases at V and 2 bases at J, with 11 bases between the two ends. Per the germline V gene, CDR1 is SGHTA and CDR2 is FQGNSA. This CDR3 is CASSPTQFTDTQYF. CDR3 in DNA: TGTGCCAGCAGCCCGACACAATTCACAGATACGCAGTATTTT.

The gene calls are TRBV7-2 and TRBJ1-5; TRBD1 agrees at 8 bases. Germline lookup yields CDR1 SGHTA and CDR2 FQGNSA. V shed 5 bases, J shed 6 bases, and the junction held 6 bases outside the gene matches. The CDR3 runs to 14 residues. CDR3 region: CASSLGQGFQPQHF. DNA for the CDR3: TGTGCCAGCAGCCTTGGACAGGGATTTCAGCCCCAGCATTTT.

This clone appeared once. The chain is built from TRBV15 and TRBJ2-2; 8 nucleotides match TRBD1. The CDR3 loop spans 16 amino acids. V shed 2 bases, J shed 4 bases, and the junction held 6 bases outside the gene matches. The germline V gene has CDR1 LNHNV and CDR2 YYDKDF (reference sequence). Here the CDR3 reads CATSRPGGAVTGELFF. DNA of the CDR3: TGTGCCACCAGCAGACCAGGGGGCGCGGTCACCGGGGAGCTGTTTTTT.

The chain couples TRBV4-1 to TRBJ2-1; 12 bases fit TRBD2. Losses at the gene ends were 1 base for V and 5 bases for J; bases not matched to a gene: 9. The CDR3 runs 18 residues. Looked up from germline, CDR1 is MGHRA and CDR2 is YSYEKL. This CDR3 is CASSQGLLAGGRDNEQFF. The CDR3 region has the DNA TGCGCCAGCAGCCAAGGTCTCCTAGCGGGGGGGCGGGACAATGAGCAGTTCTTC.